This TCR beta chain was observed in a study of shared clonotypes between healthy human individuals. The run depth of the assay was deep. Replicate PCRs were loaded with around 280 ng DNA from unsorted PBMC, about 29,000 T cell genomes. The assay was immunoSEQ multiplex PCR, and TCRdb's table has in-frame clones only and misses some. The data show 470,000 or so clones, around 73% seen once. The CDR3 runs 17 residues. Adult Caucasians living in Nashville, Tennessee made up all of the donors. Tens of millions of PBMCs served as the genomic DNA source for unsorted samples. This chain uses TRBV21-1 with TRBJ2-2; the table's TRBD2 call for D was not verified on the DNA. TRBV21-1 is termed a pseudogene. This clonotype was sampled from a woman aged 40 to 50 in good health. Some clones in this sample may be carry-over from other donors' samples. The source material was PBMCs. The CDR3 here is CASSKAAGTSRLGELFF. Written as DNA, the CDR3 is TGTGCCAGCAGCAAAGCGGCCGGGACTAGCAGACTCGGGGAGCTGTTTTTT.